This is a list of T cell receptor beta chains from one sample in a study of CD8+ T cells in alopecia areata. Clones were sequenced by immunoSEQ multiplex PCR, and TCRdb holds only the in-frame ones, with some missing. The data show about 250,000 clones, 45% to 70% seen once. Sequencing was performed on CD4+ T cells sorted from blood, taken at roughly week 52, from a patient treated with tofacitinib. These receptors all come from a human donor with alopecia areata. The CDR3 runs from the conserved cysteine through the conserved F or W. A D gene is named only where the DNA matches it firmly. Expanded clones get a size class; other rows say once, few or many, or leave the size out.

V	length	D	size	J	CDR3	DNA
TRBV29-1	16	TRBD2	-	TRBJ2-3	CSVRRTSGGFVATQYF	TGCAGCGTCAGACGGACTAGCGGGGGGTTTGTCGCCACGCAGTATTTT
TRBV7-9	15	TRBD2	-	TRBJ2-4	CASSSSGGAGNIQYF	TGTGCCAGCAGCTCGAGCGGGGGGGCAGGAAACATTCAGTACTTC
TRBV15	17	-	few	TRBJ2-1	CATSRDLAGVAYNEQFF	TGTGCCACCAGCAGAGATCTCGCAGGGGTGGCCTACAATGAGCAGTTCTTC
TRBV5-1	13	-	-	TRBJ2-1	CASSSSPGAEQFF	TGCGCCAGCAGCTCGAGTCCAGGCGCTGAGCAGTTCTTC
TRBV7-9	17	-	-	TRBJ2-2	CASSSGPGRTNTGELFF	TGTGCCAGCAGCTCCGGACCAGGGCGAACGAACACCGGGGAGCTGTTTTTT
TRBV13	15	TRBD1	-	TRBJ2-7	CASSFDRASSYEQYF	TGTGCCAGCAGCTTTGACAGGGCGAGCTCCTACGAGCAGTACTTC
TRBV6-5	14	-	-	TRBJ1-4	CASRPRGFNEKLFF	TGTGCCAGCAGGCCTCGGGGGTTTAATGAAAAACTGTTTTTT
TRBV5-1	12	-	-	TRBJ2-3	CASSSSTDTQYF	TGCGCCAGCAGCTCAAGCACAGATACGCAGTATTTT
TRBV7-8	17	-	few	TRBJ2-6	CASSHRGPYSGANVLTF	TGTGCCAGCAGCCACCGGGGACCCTACTCTGGGGCCAACGTCCTGACTTTC
TRBV7-2	17	TRBD1	-	TRBJ2-1	CASSFELGGSAYNEQFF	TGTGCCAGCAGCTTCGAGTTAGGGGGCTCCGCCTACAATGAGCAGTTCTTC
TRBV11-2	14	-	many	TRBJ1-3	CASSLSNVGNTIYF	TGTGCCAGCAGCTTATCAAATGTGGGAAACACCATATATTTT
TRBV19	14	-	many	TRBJ2-1	CASSIDQAYNEQFF	TGTGCCAGTAGTATAGATCAGGCCTACAATGAGCAGTTCTTC
TRBV5-4	13	-	few	TRBJ2-5	CASSLAVYETQYF	TGTGCCAGCAGCTTAGCCGTTTACGAGACCCAGTACTTC
TRBV5-1	14	-	-	TRBJ2-7	CASGYDRFAYEQYF	TGCGCCAGCGGATACGACAGATTCGCCTACGAGCAGTACTTC
TRBV29-1	13	-	few	TRBJ1-4	CSVRPTGNEKLFF	TGCAGCGTGCGGCCAACGGGTAATGAAAAACTGTTTTTT
TRBV15	15	-	-	TRBJ2-5	CATSTLGGQGETQYF	TGTGCCACCAGCACCCTAGGCGGGCAGGGAGAGACCCAGTACTTC
TRBV29-1	12	-	-	TRBJ2-7	CSAGGWGYEQYF	TGCAGCGCCGGGGGATGGGGCTACGAGCAGTACTTC
TRBV5-1	16	-	few	TRBJ2-1	CASSLRAGQPVNEQFF	TGCGCCAGCAGCTTGCGAGCGGGACAACCTGTCAATGAGCAGTTCTTC
TRBV29-1	13	-	few	TRBJ2-3	CSVALLGANTQYF	TGCAGCGTGGCCCTCCTTGGCGCAAATACGCAGTATTTT
TRBV19	17	-	once	TRBJ2-1	CASSIDRSRFSYNEQFF	TGTGCCAGTAGTATAGACCGAAGCCGGTTCTCCTACAATGAGCAGTTCTTC
TRBV6-5	15	TRBD1	-	TRBJ2-6	CASSFDRAGANVLTF	TGTGCCAGCAGTTTTGACAGGGCTGGGGCCAACGTCCTGACTTTC
TRBV9	12	-	-	TRBJ2-2	CASNQNTGELFF	TGTGCCAGCAACCAAAACACCGGGGAGCTGTTTTTT
TRBV4-1	15	-	-	TRBJ1-3	CASSQVVNSGNTIYF	TGCGCCAGCAGCCAAGTAGTGAACTCTGGAAACACCATATATTTT
TRBV6-5	12	-	-	TRBJ1-1	CASGYPNTEAFF	TGTGCCAGCGGGTATCCGAACACTGAAGCTTTCTTT
TRBV30	15	-	-	TRBJ1-1	CAWSVQGPMNTEAFF	TGTGCCTGGAGTGTGCAGGGGCCAATGAACACTGAAGCTTTCTTT
TRBV4-3	14	-	few	TRBJ2-2	CASSHSRWAGELFF	TGCGCCAGCAGCCACTCGAGATGGGCCGGGGAGCTGTTTTTT
TRBV7-7	13	-	many	TRBJ2-1	CASSLALGTEQFF	TGTGCTAGCAGCTTAGCGCTTGGGACTGAGCAGTTCTTC
TRBV30	16	-	-	TRBJ2-3	CAWSDPPGTLGDTQYF	TGTGCCTGGAGTGACCCCCCAGGGACCCTAGGAGATACGCAGTATTTT
TRBV7-2	13	-	few	TRBJ1-5	CASSLVVNQPQHF	TGTGCCAGCAGCTTAGTGGTCAATCAGCCCCAGCATTTT
TRBV9	14	TRBD2	-	TRBJ2-1	CASSLAGGPFEQFF	TGTGCCAGCAGCCTAGCGGGGGGGCCTTTCGAGCAGTTCTTC
TRBV11-2	16	-	few	TRBJ2-1	CASSSGGSSSYNEQFF	TGTGCCAGCAGCTCTGGAGGGTCCAGCTCCTACAATGAGCAGTTCTTC
TRBV7-2	13	-	-	TRBJ2-5	CASSLGLGETQYF	TGTGCCAGCAGCTTGGGACTTGGAGAGACCCAGTACTTC
TRBV30	12	-	-	TRBJ2-5	CAWGVAAGTQYF	TGTGCCTGGGGAGTGGCGGCAGGGACCCAGTACTTC
TRBV4-1	15	-	-	TRBJ2-5	CASSQRDNNQETQYF	TGCGCCAGCAGCCAGAGGGATAATAATCAAGAGACCCAGTACTTC
TRBV5-1	16	-	-	TRBJ2-7	CASSKGRVGANYEQYF	TGCGCCAGCAGCAAAGGACGTGTTGGGGCTAACTACGAGCAGTACTTC
TRBV14	13	-	-	TRBJ1-1	CASSPQGNTEAFF	TGTGCCAGCAGCCCTCAGGGGAACACTGAAGCTTTCTTT
TRBV4-1	14	TRBD1	few	TRBJ1-4	CASSRSGTEEKLFF	TGCGCCAGCAGCCGTTCGGGGACAGAAGAAAAACTGTTTTTT
TRBV29-1	13	TRBD2	-	TRBJ2-5	CSVSGGVQETQYF	TGCAGCGTTAGCGGGGGGGTCCAAGAGACCCAGTACTTC
TRBV5-1	17	-	-	TRBJ1-1	CASSLAVGLGENTEAFF	TGCGCCAGCAGCTTGGCGGTAGGTTTAGGGGAGAACACTGAAGCTTTCTTT
TRBV6-6	13	-	-	TRBJ2-2	CASSYRDTGELFF	TGTGCCAGCAGTTACAGGGACACCGGGGAGCTGTTTTTT
TRBV29-1	12	-	few	TRBJ2-5	CSVEGNQETQYF	TGCAGCGTTGAAGGCAACCAAGAGACCCAGTACTTC
TRBV29-1	10	-	few	TRBJ1-2	CSVDKYDYTF	TGCAGCGTTGACAAGTACGACTACACCTTC
TRBV19	14	TRBD1	-	TRBJ1-2	CASRTGQGDSGYTF	TGTGCCAGTAGGACGGGACAGGGGGATAGCGGCTACACCTTC
TRBV7-2	13	-	-	TRBJ1-6	CASSWGLRGPLHF	TGTGCCAGCAGCTGGGGACTTCGGGGACCCCTCCACTTT
TRBV29-1	14	TRBD1	few	TRBJ1-2	CSVAGGDRIYGYTF	TGCAGCGTTGCCGGCGGGGACAGGATCTATGGCTACACCTTC